This entry lists 14 T cell receptor beta chains sequenced from one sample in a study of blood T cell repertoires in COVID-19. Clones were read by immunoSEQ multiplex PCR, and TCRdb kept only the in-frame ones, dropping some. The repertoire has over 200,000 clones, around nine tenths of them found once; the top ten carry around 0.7%. The sequenced sample was peripheral blood. The origin of the receptors is a man aged 40-49 years with acute or convalescent COVID-19.

The chain joins TRBV27 to TRBJ1-6; maybe TRBD1 (5 bases). CDR3 length equals 14 residues. V was cut by 6 bases and J by 7 bases, with 13 bases left in between. Germline CDR1 MNHEY, CDR2 SMNVEV (reference sequence). The chain's CDR3 is CASRGQGGNSPLHF. CDR3 in DNA: TGTGCCAGCAGGGGCCAGGGAGGAAATTCACCCCTCCACTTT.

This rearrangement joins TRBV12-3 or TRBV12-4 to TRBJ2-2, with a possible D match to TRBD1 (6 bases). The CDR3 spans 13 residues. Between the trimmed V and J ends, which lost 3 bases and 5 bases, there was a span of 7 bases. The CDR3 is CASSFGQTGELFF. CDR3 sequence (DNA): TGTGCCAGCAGTTTTGGACAGACCGGGGAGCTGTTTTTT.

This chain connects TRBV28 to TRBJ1-5, with D tentatively TRBD1 (6 bases). V was pared by 7 bases and J by 4 bases, with 20 bases between. Per germline, CDR1 MDHEN and CDR2 SYDVKM. The CDR3 length is 16 residues. Here the CDR3 DNA reads TGTGCCAGCACCCTGGGGGGGGCGTTTAAGAATCAGCCCCAGCATTTT. The encoded protein is CASTLGGAFKNQPQHF.

The CDR3 DNA reads TGTGCCTGTCGGGACAGGCGGTCCCTCTACTACGAGCAGTACTTC. Its translation is CACRDRRSLYYEQYF. The rearrangement uses TRBV30 and TRBJ2-7; 8 bases line up with TRBD1. The CDR3 is 15 residues long. The junction had 13 bases not matched to a gene; V was cut back by 6 bases and J by 3 bases. Germline V CDR1 and CDR2: GTSNPN, SVGIG (reference sequence).

This chain links TRBV5-8 with TRBJ2-5, with TRBD2 matching over 11 bases. V shed 5 bases and J 9 bases; nucleotides not matched to a gene: 12. The CDR3 consists of 15 residues. CDR1 SGHTS and CDR2 YDEGEE come from the germline V gene. CDR3 nucleotides: TGTGCCAGCAGTCTGGGTACTAGCGGGAGAGGGGCCCAGTACTTC. Protein: CASSLGTSGRGAQYF.

The gene calls are TRBV4-1 and TRBJ2-7; 8 nucleotides line up with TRBD1. The length of the CDR3 is 15 residues. Unmatched junction bases numbered 9, after V lost 4 bases and J lost 4 bases. Germline CDR1 and CDR2: MGHRA and YSYEKL. In nucleotides, the CDR3 is TGCGCCAGCAGCCCCACACCAGACAGGGGTTACGAGCAGTACTTC. Its translation is CASSPTPDRGYEQYF.

The rearrangement links TRBV10-1 to TRBJ2-7, with TRBD1 identical over 8 bases. The V segment lost 6 bases and the J segment 0 bases; nucleotides outside the gene matches: 7. CDR3 length: 15 amino acids. CDR1 and CDR2 from the germline V gene are WNHNN and SYGVQD (reference sequence). Here the CDR3 DNA reads TGCGCCAGCAGGTATGGACAGGGCAGCTCCTACGAGCAGTACTTC. It specifies CASRYGQGSSYEQYF.

The chain employs TRBV6-4 and TRBJ2-3; 11 nucleotides line up with TRBD1. The germline V gene encodes CDR1 MRHNA and CDR2 SNTAGT. Trimming at V came to 4 bases and at J to 10 bases, leaving 7 bases not matched to a gene. This CDR3 contains 14 residues. CDR3: CASSGTGGGRPQYF. DNA of the CDR3: TGTGCCAGCAGTGGGACAGGGGGCGGCCGCCCGCAGTATTTT.

The rearrangement uses TRBV4-1 and TRBJ2-5; 9 bases align to TRBD1. This CDR3 has 15 residues. Germline V lookup: CDR1 MGHRA, CDR2 YSYEKL. The J segment lost 2 bases and the V segment lost 1 base, leaving 2 bases of the junction unmatched. In DNA, the CDR3 is TGCGCCAGCAGCCAAGCGGGGACAGGGCAAGAGACCCAGTACTTC. Translation: CASSQAGTGQETQYF.

The V call is TRBV5-4, the J call TRBJ1-4; TRBD1 aligns across 11 bases. Germline V gives CDR1 SGHNT, CDR2 YYREEE (reference sequence). The V gene end was trimmed by 4 bases and the J gene end by 7 bases; junction bases not matched to a gene: 3. The CDR3 is 14 residues long. The CDR3 sequence: CASSQDRGREKLFF. The CDR3 coding sequence is TGTGCCAGCAGCCAGGACAGGGGGCGTGAAAAACTGTTTTTT.

The genes are TRBV19 and TRBJ1-4; 8 bases fit TRBD1. Germline trimming cut 1 base from V and 8 bases from J; bases unmatched to any gene: 9. The CDR3 has 16 amino acids. Germline loops: CDR1 LNHDA, CDR2 SQIVND (reference sequence). The CDR3 sequence is CASSIGTGGPGEKLFF. CDR3 DNA sequence: TGTGCCAGTAGTATAGGCACAGGGGGGCCCGGGGAAAAACTGTTTTTT.

The rearrangement joins TRBV10-3 to TRBJ1-5; TRBD1 matches 10 bases. There are 16 residues in the CDR3. The ends lost 3 bases at V and 3 bases at J; junction bases unmatched: 5. In germline, CDR1 is ENHRY, CDR2 SYGVKD. CDR3 residues: CAISEGTGASNQPQHF. The CDR3 DNA is TGTGCCATCAGTGAAGGGACAGGGGCCTCCAATCAGCCCCAGCATTTT.

There are a few counts of this clone. The rearrangement links TRBV6-1 to TRBJ1-1; no definite D call. Germline CDR1 MNHNS, CDR2 SASEGT. The CDR3 is made up of 16 amino acids. V was trimmed by 0 bases and J by 5 bases, leaving 16 bases between them. The CDR3 DNA reads TGTGCCAGCAGTGAAGCGTTCGAGGGATTTTATACTGAAGCTTTCTTT. Its protein product is CASSEAFEGFYTEAFF.

The chain is built from TRBV6-5 and TRBJ2-7; the D gene is possibly TRBD2 (7 bases). CDR3 size: 15 residues. V was cut by 7 bases and J by 6 bases, with 22 bases left in between. Germline lookup yields CDR1 MNHEY and CDR2 SVGAGI. This CDR3 is CASTRKAGAEGEQYF. The CDR3 region has the DNA TGTGCCAGCACCCGGAAGGCGGGGGCAGAGGGCGAGCAGTACTTC.